Presented here are 7 T cell receptor beta chains from one specimen sequenced in a study of CD8 T cells in Susac syndrome. RNA was extracted with the RNeasy kit, and a quantity of roughly 0.5 to 1 ug was reverse transcribed using random hexamers. TCRdb ran MiXCR on the immunoSEQ multiplex PCR reads and lists one entry per CDR3 protein. Of fewer than 350,000 distinct CDR3 sequences listed, around nine tenths are singletons. The sample consisted of CD8+ T cells from PBMCs. These receptors all stem from a human donor with multiple sclerosis.

The chain employs TRBV29-1 and TRBJ1-2; D is undetermined. Germline lookup yields CDR1 SQVTM and CDR2 ANQGSEA. This CDR3 comprises 10 residues. Trimming left V 6 bases short and J 8 bases short, with 10 bases between. In DNA, the CDR3 is TGCAGCGTCTCAACGGGGGGCTACACCTTC. Encoded protein: CSVSTGGYTF.

This chain links TRBV7-2 with TRBJ2-5; TRBD1 agrees at 8 bases. Germline CDR1 is SGHTA and CDR2 is FQGNSA. The CDR3 runs to 15 residues. V dropped 2 bases and J dropped 4; count of bases not matched to a gene: 6. The DNA for the CDR3 is TGTGCCAGCAGCTTATCCCAGGGGGCATTAGAGACCCAGTACTTC. It is translated as CASSLSQGALETQYF.

V is TRBV19 and J is TRBJ2-3; 10 nucleotides line up with TRBD2. CDR1 is LNHDA and CDR2 is SQIVND in the germline V gene (reference sequence). V shed 7 bases and J 1 base; nucleotides not matched to a gene: 5. The CDR3 totals 15 residues. The CDR3 protein is CASKSGTSGTDTQYF. The DNA for the CDR3 is TGTGCCAGTAAAAGTGGGACTAGCGGCACAGATACGCAGTATTTT.

The chain has TRBV20-1 and TRBJ1-1; D may be TRBD1 (5 bases). Germline V gene data show CDR1 as DFQATT and CDR2 as SNEGSKA (reference sequence). The CDR3 is 19 amino acids. Between the trimmed V and J ends, which lost 0 bases and 0 bases, there was a span of 23 bases. As DNA, the CDR3 is TGCAGTGCTAGAGATCGCGTAGTCCGGGGCTCAACGGTGAACACTGAAGCTTTCTTT. It yields the protein CSARDRVVRGSTVNTEAFF.

The chain is built from TRBV6-4 and TRBJ2-3; 10 bases map to TRBD2. This CDR3 is 16 amino acids long. Unmatched junction bases numbered 8, after V lost 3 bases and J lost 5 bases. The germline gives CDR1 MRHNA, CDR2 SNTAGT. DNA of the CDR3: TGTGCCAGCAGTGAAGGAGCGGGAGGGTCCGAAGATACGCAGTATTTT. Protein: CASSEGAGGSEDTQYF.

This rearrangement joins TRBV29-1 to TRBJ2-4, with D perhaps TRBD1 (5 bases). The germline V gene encodes CDR1 SQVTM and CDR2 ANQGSEA. The CDR3 spans 15 residues. V was pared by 0 bases and J by 4 bases, with 13 bases between. For the CDR3, the DNA is TGCAGCGTTGAAGAAGGTTGGGCAGGGAAAAACATTCAGTACTTC. It yields the protein CSVEEGWAGKNIQYF.

As regards this clonotype: The germline gene is not matched at one end of the junction; a read error may be the cause. The rearrangement joins TRBV2 to TRBJ1-2; no clear D. CDR1 is SNHLY, CDR2 FYNNEI, per germline. The CDR3 loop spans 9 amino acids. The CDR3, as DNA: TGTGCCAGCAGCTTTCCTCCGTCCTTC. Its protein is CASSFPPSF.